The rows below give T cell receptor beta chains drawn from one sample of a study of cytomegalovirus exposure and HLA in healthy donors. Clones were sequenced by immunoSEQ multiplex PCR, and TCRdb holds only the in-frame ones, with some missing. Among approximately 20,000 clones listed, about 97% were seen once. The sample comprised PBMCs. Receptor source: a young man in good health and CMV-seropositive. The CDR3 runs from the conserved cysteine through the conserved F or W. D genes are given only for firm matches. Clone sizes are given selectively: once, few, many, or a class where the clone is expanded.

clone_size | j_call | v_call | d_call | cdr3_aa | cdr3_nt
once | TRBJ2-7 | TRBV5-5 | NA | CASSPLYGQYF | TGTGCCAGCAGCCCTCTCTACGGGCAGTACTTC
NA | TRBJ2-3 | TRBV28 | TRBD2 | CASSTSGRRTDTQYF | TGTGCCAGCAGTACTAGCGGGAGACGCACAGATACGCAGTATTTT
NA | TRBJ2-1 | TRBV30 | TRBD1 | CAWGGQGNYNEQFF | TGTGCCTGGGGGGGACAGGGAAACTACAATGAGCAGTTCTTC
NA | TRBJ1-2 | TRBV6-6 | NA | CALVGGHGYTF | TGTGCCCTAGTGGGAGGGCACGGCTACACCTTC
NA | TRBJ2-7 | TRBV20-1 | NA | CGRELNGEQYF | TGTGGCCGGGAGTTGAACGGCGAGCAGTACTTC
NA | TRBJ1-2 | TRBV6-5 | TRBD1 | CASSSQGQGDYGYTF | TGTGCCAGCAGTTCCCAGGGACAGGGAGACTATGGCTACACCTTC
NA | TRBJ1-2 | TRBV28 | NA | CASIRDSYNYGYTF | TGTGCCAGCATCCGGGACTCATATAACTATGGCTACACCTTC
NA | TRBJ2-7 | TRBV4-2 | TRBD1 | CASSQDGDRRDRGPYEQYF | TGTGCCAGCAGCCAAGATGGCGACCGCCGGGACAGGGGCCCCTACGAGCAGTACTTC
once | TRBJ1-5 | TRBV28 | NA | CASSLSQGGNQPQHF | TGTGCCAGCAGTTTGTCGCAGGGTGGCAATCAGCCCCAGCATTTT
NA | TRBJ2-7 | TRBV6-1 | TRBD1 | CASGQGLSYEQYF | TGTGCCAGTGGACAGGGCCTCTCCTACGAGCAGTACTTC
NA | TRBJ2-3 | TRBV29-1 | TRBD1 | CSGQGAVRKGTDTQYF | TGCAGCGGACAGGGGGCGGTCCGAAAGGGCACAGATACGCAGTATTTT
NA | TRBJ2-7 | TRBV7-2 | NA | CASSLLPGVSTRYEQYF | TGTGCCAGCAGCTTACTTCCGGGAGTCAGCACTAGGTACGAGCAGTACTTC
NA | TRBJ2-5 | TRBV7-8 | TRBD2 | CASSLANLFFGTSGAQETQYF | TGTGCCAGCAGCTTAGCGAACTTATTTTTCGGGACTAGCGGGGCCCAAGAGACCCAGTACTTC
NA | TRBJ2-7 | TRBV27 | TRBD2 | CASRRSGGGEQYF | TGTGCCAGCAGGCGGAGTGGGGGGGGCGAGCAGTACTTC
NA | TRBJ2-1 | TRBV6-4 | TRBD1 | CASSDGTEYNEQFF | TGTGCCAGCAGTGACGGGACAGAATACAATGAGCAGTTCTTC
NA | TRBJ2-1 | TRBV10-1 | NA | CASSPQGPSGNEQFF | TGCGCCAGCAGCCCGCAGGGGCCCTCGGGCAATGAGCAGTTCTTC
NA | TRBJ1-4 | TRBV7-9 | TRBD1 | CASSSPGQLDEKLFF | TGTGCCAGCAGCTCCCCGGGACAGCTCGATGAAAAACTGTTTTTT
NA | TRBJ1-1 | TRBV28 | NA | CASSLQDFMNTEAFF | TGTGCCAGCAGTTTACAGGACTTTATGAACACTGAAGCTTTCTTT
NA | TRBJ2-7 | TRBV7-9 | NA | CASSSPDTSYEQYF | TGTGCCAGCAGCAGCCCGGACACCTCCTACGAGCAGTACTTC
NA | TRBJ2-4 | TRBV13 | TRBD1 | CASSPDRAGTQYF | TGTGCCAGCAGCCCGGACAGGGCCGGTACTCAGTACTTC
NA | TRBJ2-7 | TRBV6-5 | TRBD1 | CASSYLGGPYEQYF | TGTGCCAGCAGTTACCTAGGGGGCCCCTACGAGCAGTACTTC
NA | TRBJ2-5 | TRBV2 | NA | CASAPAGSKETQYF | TGTGCCAGCGCCCCCGCGGGATCCAAAGAGACCCAGTACTTC
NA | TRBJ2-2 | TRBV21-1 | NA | CASSKGPRTGDGELFF | TGTGCCAGCAGCAAAGGGCCCCGGACAGGGGACGGGGAGCTGTTTTTT
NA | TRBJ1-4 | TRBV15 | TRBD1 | CATSRGPGTGTEKLFF | TGTGCCACCAGCAGAGGCCCCGGGACAGGGACTGAAAAACTGTTTTTT
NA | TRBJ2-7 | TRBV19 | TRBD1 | CASSPTGVGYEQYF | TGTGCCAGTAGCCCGACAGGGGTGGGCTACGAGCAGTACTTC
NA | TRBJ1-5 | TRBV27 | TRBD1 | CASSLWPSRQGDSQPQHF | TGTGCCAGCAGTTTATGGCCCTCTCGACAGGGAGATAGTCAGCCCCAGCATTTT
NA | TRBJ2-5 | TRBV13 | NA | CASSLVRGWETQYF | TGTGCCAGCAGCTTAGTAAGGGGTTGGGAGACCCAGTACTTC